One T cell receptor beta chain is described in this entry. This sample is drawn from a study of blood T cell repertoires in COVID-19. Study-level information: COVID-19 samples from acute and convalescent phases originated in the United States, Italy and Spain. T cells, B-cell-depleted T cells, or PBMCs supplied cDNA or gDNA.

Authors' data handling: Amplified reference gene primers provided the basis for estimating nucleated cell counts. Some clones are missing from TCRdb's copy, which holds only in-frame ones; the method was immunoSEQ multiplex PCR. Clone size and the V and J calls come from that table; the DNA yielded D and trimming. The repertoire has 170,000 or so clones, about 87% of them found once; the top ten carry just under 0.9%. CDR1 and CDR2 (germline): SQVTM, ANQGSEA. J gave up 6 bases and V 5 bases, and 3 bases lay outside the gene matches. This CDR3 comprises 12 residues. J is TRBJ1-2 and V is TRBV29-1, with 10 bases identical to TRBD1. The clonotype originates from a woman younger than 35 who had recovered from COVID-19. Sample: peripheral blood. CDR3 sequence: CSVLTGGHGYTF. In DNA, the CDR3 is TGCAGCGTTTTGACAGGGGGCCATGGCTACACCTTC. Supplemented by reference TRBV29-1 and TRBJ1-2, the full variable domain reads SAVISQKPSRDICQRGTSLTIQCQVDSQVTMMFWYRQQPGQSLTLIATANQGSEATYESGFVIDKFPISRPNLTFSTLTVSNMSPEDSSIYLCSVLTGGHGYTFGSGTRLTVV.